This TCR beta chain originates from a study of T cell responses to AZD1222 COVID-19 vaccine. Per the germline V gene, CDR1 is MNHEY and CDR2 is SMNVEV (reference sequence). The V end was cut by 6 bases, the J end by 4 bases, with 13 bases between. The CDR3 totals 14 residues. Measured with immunoSEQ multiplex PCR; TCRdb has only the in-frame clones, and not every one. The sample holds 150,000 to 200,000 clones, roughly 87% seen once. This sequence joins TRBV27 and TRBJ1-5, with D possibly being TRBD1 (6 bases). The receptor's source is an adult in good health. Specimen: peripheral blood, collected on day 0 of AZD1222 vaccination. CDR3 protein: CASRPGVGNQPQHF. CDR3 DNA sequence: TGTGCCAGCAGGCCAGGGGTCGGGAATCAGCCCCAGCATTTT.